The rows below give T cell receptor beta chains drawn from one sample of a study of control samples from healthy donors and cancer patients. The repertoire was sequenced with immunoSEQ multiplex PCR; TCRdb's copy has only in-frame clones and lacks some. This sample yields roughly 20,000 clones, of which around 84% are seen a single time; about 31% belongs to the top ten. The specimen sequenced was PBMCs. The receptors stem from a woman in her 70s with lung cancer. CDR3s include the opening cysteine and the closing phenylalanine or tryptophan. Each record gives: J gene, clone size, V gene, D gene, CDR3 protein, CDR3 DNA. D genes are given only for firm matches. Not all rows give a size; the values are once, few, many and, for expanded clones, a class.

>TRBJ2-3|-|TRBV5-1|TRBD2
CASSLASGASGSTDTQYF
TGCGCCAGCAGCTTGGCCTCTGGGGCTAGCGGGAGCACAGATACGCAGTATTTT
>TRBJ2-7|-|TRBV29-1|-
CSVEEGLGYEQYF
TGCAGCGTCGAGGAGGGCCTCGGGTACGAGCAGTACTTC
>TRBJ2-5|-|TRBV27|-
CASSLRPWGTDQETQYF
TGTGCCAGCAGTTTACGTCCCTGGGGCACTGACCAAGAGACCCAGTACTTC
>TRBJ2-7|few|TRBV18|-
CASSPNSEQYF
TGTGCCAGCTCACCTAACTCTGAGCAGTACTTC
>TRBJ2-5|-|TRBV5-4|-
CASSLPPAETQYF
TGTGCCAGCAGCTTGCCTCCCGCCGAGACCCAGTACTTC
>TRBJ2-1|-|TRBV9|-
CASSVGPSLQGTGYNEQFF
TGTGCCAGCAGCGTAGGACCCTCCTTACAGGGAACTGGATACAATGAGCAGTTCTTC
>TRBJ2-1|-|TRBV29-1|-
CSVQGPNEQFF
TGCAGCGTGCAGGGCCCCAATGAGCAGTTCTTC
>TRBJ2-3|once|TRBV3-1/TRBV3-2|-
CASSQVYRAFTDTQYF
TGTGCCAGCAGCCAAGTTTACAGGGCCTTCACAGATACGCAGTATTTT
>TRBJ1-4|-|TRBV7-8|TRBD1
CASRPDRGVYGLDEKLFF
TGTGCCAGCAGACCCGACAGGGGAGTATATGGGTTAGATGAAAAACTGTTTTTT
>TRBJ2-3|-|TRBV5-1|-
CASSLALGSDTQYF
TGCGCCAGCAGCTTGGCCTTAGGGTCAGATACGCAGTATTTT
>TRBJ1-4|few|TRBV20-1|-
CSASRGGKLFF
TGCAGTGCTAGCAGGGGAGGAAAACTGTTTTTT
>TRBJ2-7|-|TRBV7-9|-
CASSFPIREQYF
TGTGCCAGCAGCTTCCCAATTCGCGAGCAGTACTTC
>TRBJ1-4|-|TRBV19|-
CASSTLRAGNEKLFF
TGTGCCAGTAGTACCCTCAGGGCGGGGAATGAAAAACTGTTTTTT
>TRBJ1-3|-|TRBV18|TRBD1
CASPPTQGASGNTIYF
TGTGCCAGCCCACCTACGCAGGGGGCGAGCGGAAACACCATATATTTT
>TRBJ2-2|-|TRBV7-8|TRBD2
CASSPTYGTSGSGTGELFF
TGTGCCAGCAGCCCTACCTACGGGACTAGCGGGAGTGGGACCGGGGAGCTGTTTTTT
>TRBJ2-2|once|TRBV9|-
CASSVGGGNTGELFF
TGTGCCAGCAGCGTAGGAGGGGGAAACACCGGGGAGCTGTTTTTT
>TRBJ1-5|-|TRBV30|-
CAWSLGGGQPQHF
TGTGCCTGGAGCCTAGGGGGGGGTCAGCCCCAGCATTTT
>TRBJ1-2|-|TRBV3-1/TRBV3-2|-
CASSQVIEVDYGYTF
TGTGCCAGCAGCCAAGTAATAGAGGTCGACTATGGCTACACCTTC
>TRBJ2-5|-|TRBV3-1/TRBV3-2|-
CASSLATQETQYF
TGTGCCAGCAGCCTAGCAACTCAAGAGACCCAGTACTTC
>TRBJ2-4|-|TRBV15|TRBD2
CATSSGTSGYIQYF
TGTGCCACCAGCAGCGGGACTAGCGGCTACATTCAGTACTTC
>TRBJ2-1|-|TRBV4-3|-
CASSQDWVSSYNEQFF
TGCGCCAGCAGCCAAGATTGGGTTAGCTCCTACAATGAGCAGTTCTTC
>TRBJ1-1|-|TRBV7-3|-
CASSPRGEGTEAFF
TGTGCCAGCAGCCCCAGGGGAGAGGGTACTGAAGCTTTCTTT
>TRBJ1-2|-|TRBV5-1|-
CASSLDGGRGYTF
TGCGCCAGCAGCTTGGATGGGGGCCGGGGCTACACCTTC
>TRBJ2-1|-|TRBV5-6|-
CASSLWSGNYNEQFF
TGTGCCAGCAGCTTGTGGTCGGGTAACTACAATGAGCAGTTCTTC
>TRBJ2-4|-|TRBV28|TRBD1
CASSLQGDKNIQYF
TGTGCCAGCAGTTTACAGGGGGACAAAAACATTCAGTACTTC
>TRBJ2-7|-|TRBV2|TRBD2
CASSEAPSVAGPYEQYF
TGTGCCAGCAGTGAAGCGCCATCGGTAGCGGGGCCTTACGAGCAGTACTTC
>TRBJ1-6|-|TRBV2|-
CASSGRGLNSPLHF
TGTGCCAGCAGCGGCAGGGGCCTCAATTCACCCCTCCACTTT
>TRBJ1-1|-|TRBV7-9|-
CASSLEYGRLISNTEAFF
TGTGCCAGCAGCTTAGAATATGGCCGACTAATATCGAACACTGAAGCTTTCTTT
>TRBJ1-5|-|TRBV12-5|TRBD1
CASGTFRGLLRDQPQHF
TGTGCTAGTGGCACTTTTAGGGGGCTCCTTCGCGATCAGCCCCAGCATTTT
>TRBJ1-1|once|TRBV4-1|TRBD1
CASSQDPPGQNLNTEAFF
TGCGCCAGCAGCCAAGACCCGCCGGGACAGAATTTGAACACTGAAGCTTTCTTT
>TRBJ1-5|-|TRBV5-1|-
CASSFRGRQPQHF
TGCGCCAGCAGCTTTCGGGGCAGGCAGCCCCAGCATTTT
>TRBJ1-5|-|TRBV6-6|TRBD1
CASSYKQGLNQPQHF
TGTGCCAGCAGTTACAAACAGGGGCTAAATCAGCCCCAGCATTTT
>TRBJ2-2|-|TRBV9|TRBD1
CASSDLRQGNTGELFF
TGTGCCAGCAGCGACCTTAGACAGGGGAACACCGGGGAGCTGTTTTTT
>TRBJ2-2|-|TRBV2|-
CASSLDTRAWTGELFF
TGTGCCAGCAGCCTGGACACTCGGGCTTGGACCGGGGAGCTGTTTTTT
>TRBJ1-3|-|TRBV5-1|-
CASSLTGSLSGNTIYF
TGCGCCAGCAGCTTAACAGGGTCCCTCTCTGGAAACACCATATATTTT
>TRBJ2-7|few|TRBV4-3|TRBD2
CASSQDRGAGGYEQYF
TGCGCCAGCAGCCAAGATCGGGGGGCGGGGGGCTACGAGCAGTACTTC
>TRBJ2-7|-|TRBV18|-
CASSRDSSYEQYF
TGTGCCAGCTCGCGGGACAGCTCCTACGAGCAGTACTTC
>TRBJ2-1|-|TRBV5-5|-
CASSVTGEAYNEQFF
TGTGCCAGCAGCGTCACAGGGGAGGCCTACAATGAGCAGTTCTTC
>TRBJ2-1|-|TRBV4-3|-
CASSHGTSYNEQFF
TGCGCCAGCAGCCACGGGACTTCCTACAATGAGCAGTTCTTC
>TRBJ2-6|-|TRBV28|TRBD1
CASVQGALGANVLTF
TGTGCCAGCGTGCAGGGGGCGCTTGGGGCCAACGTCCTGACTTTC
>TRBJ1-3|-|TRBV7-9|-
CASSLKGNTIYF
TGTGCCAGCAGCTTAAAAGGAAACACCATATATTTT
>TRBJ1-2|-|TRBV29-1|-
CSVQMDSTTGYTF
TGCAGCGTTCAAATGGACTCAACGACTGGCTACACCTTC
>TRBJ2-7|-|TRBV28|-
CASSLNEFYEQYF
TGTGCCAGCAGTTTAAATGAGTTCTACGAGCAGTACTTC
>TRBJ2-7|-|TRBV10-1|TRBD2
CATQPAGAGGTENEQYF
TGCGCCACTCAACCCGCAGGAGCGGGAGGTACTGAGAACGAGCAGTACTTC
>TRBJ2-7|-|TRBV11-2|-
CASSLVGGFSYEQYF
TGTGCCAGCAGCTTAGTGGGGGGATTCTCCTACGAGCAGTACTTC
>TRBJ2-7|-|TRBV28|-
CASSRNRDVGEQYF
TGTGCCAGCAGTAGAAACAGGGACGTAGGAGAGCAGTACTTC
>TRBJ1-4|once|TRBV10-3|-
CAIRPDFNEKLFF
TGTGCCATCAGACCTGACTTTAATGAAAAACTGTTTTTT
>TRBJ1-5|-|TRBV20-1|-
CSASGEGDQPQHF
TGCAGTGCTAGTGGAGAGGGGGATCAGCCCCAGCATTTT